These 7 T cell receptor beta chains were all obtained from the same sample, sequenced in a study of blood T cells in healthy people across ages. A second PCR of about 6 to 12 cycles used a sample-barcoded 5' primer and a J-beta primer mix. Using its own MiXCR run on the 5' RACE reads, TCRdb lists one record per CDR3 protein. Of 1,300,000 or so distinct CDR3 sequences in the sample, approximately 63% are singletons; the top ten hold about 6.3%. Sequencing input: blood. These receptor sequences come from a man aged 18 to 35 in good health.

The chain links TRBV12-3 or TRBV12-4 to TRBJ1-2; the D is unclear. The CDR3 runs 13 residues. V lost 6 bases, J lost 4 bases, and 12 bases lay in between. Written as DNA, the CDR3 is TGTGCCAGCAGCTCAGTAAGAGCCTATGGCTACACCTTC. Protein: CASSSVRAYGYTF.

The chain employs TRBV3-1 and TRBJ2-4; a possible D gene is TRBD2 (6 bases). The DNA end is a closer match to TRBJ2-7, so the J assignment may be wrong. The germline V gene has CDR1 LGHDT and CDR2 YNNKEL (reference sequence). CDR3 size: 14 residues. CDR3 region: CASSQGAGNYEQYF. CDR3 in DNA: TGTGCCAGCAGCCAAGGGGCGGGAAACTACGAGCAGTACTTC.

This chain uses TRBV4-1 with TRBJ2-1; 9 nucleotides line up with TRBD2. The CDR3 runs to 13 residues. The germline gives CDR1 MGHRA, CDR2 YSYEKL. The V and J ends lost 1 base and 12 bases, in that order; junction bases with no gene match: 4. CDR3 DNA sequence: TGCGCCAGCAGCCAAGTGGCGGGAGGGTCGCAGTTCTTC. Amino acids: CASSQVAGGSQFF.

The J gene is TRBJ1-1, the V gene TRBV6-5, with D hard to call. The germline gives CDR1 MNHEY, CDR2 SVGAGI. The CDR3 is 13 residues long. The germline V and J ends were trimmed by 2 bases and 4 bases, with 8 bases remaining between them. CDR3 DNA: TGTGCCAGCAGTTACGTACAGTTCACTGAAGCTTTCTTT. Amino acids: CASSYVQFTEAFF.

The genes are TRBV6-2 or TRBV6-3 and TRBJ2-4; D is uncertain. Gene TRBJ2-7 matches the end of the DNA better, so the J call may be wrong. The length of the CDR3 is 12 residues. Germline assignment: CDR1 MNHEY and CDR2 SVGEGT. This chain's CDR3 is CASSYDVREQYF. The CDR3 bases are TGTGCCAGCAGTTACGACGTCCGCGAGCAGTACTTC.

This clonotype has a handful of counts. V and J are TRBV20-1 and TRBJ1-5, with D hard to call. This CDR3 region has 13 residues. Per the germline V gene, CDR1 is DFQATT and CDR2 is SNEGSKA (reference sequence). The ends were cut back, 4 bases at V and 5 bases at J, with 12 bases in the middle. The CDR3: CSANERVHQPQHF. The CDR3, as DNA: TGCAGTGCTAATGAAAGGGTGCATCAGCCCCAGCATTTT.

The rearrangement links TRBV5-1 to TRBJ2-5, with D possibly matching TRBD1 (6 bases). The J call is uncertain, as TRBJ2-7 better fits the DNA end. The CDR3 has 16 amino acids. Germline loops: CDR1 SGHRS, CDR2 YFSETQ. CDR3: CASSHRVAIFNYEQYF. The CDR3 nucleotides are TGCGCCAGCAGCCACAGGGTTGCAATCTTCAATTACGAGCAGTACTTC.